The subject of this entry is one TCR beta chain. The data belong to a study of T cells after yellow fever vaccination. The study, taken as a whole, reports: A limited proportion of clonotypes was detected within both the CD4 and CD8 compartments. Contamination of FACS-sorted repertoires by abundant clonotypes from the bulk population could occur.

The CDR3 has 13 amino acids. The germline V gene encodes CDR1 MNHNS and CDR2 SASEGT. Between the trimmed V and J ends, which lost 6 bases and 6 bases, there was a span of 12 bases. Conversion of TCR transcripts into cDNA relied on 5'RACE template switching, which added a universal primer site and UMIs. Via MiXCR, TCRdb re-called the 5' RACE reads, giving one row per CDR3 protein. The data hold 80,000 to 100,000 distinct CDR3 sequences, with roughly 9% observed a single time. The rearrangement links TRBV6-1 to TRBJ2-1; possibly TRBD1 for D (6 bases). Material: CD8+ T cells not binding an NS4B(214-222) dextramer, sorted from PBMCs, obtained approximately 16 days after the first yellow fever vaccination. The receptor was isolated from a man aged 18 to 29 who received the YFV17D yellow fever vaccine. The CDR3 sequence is CASRESRGNEQFF. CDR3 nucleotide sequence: TGTGCCAGCAGGGAATCCAGGGGCAATGAGCAGTTCTTC.